These T cell receptor beta chains were read from a single sample in a study of T-cell memory formation after mild COVID-19. MiXCR, applied by TCRdb to the 5' RACE reads, yields one record per CDR3 protein. The sample yields 450,000 to 650,000 distinct CDR3 sequences, about a fifth seen once. What was sequenced was PBMCs or a T cell subset sorted from them (not recorded which). These receptor sequences come from an adult woman who had mild COVID-19 (a few samples of this study predate the infection). Cell type and time point are not known. CDR3s include the opening cysteine and the closing phenylalanine or tryptophan. The order of the fields is J gene, CDR3 length, V gene, CDR3 protein.

>TRBJ2-7|13|TRBV5-4
CASSLGLLTTQYF
>TRBJ1-2|11|TRBV4-1
CASSHSTGYTF
>TRBJ2-2|13|TRBV24-1
CATSVQNTGELFF
>TRBJ2-1|15|TRBV5-1
CASSLTSGTNNEQFF
>TRBJ1-2|12|TRBV20-1
CSASTAVYGYTF
>TRBJ2-3|13|TRBV7-6
CASSFRLGDTQYF
>TRBJ2-2|13|TRBV12-3/TRBV12-4
CASINRQGRELFF
>TRBJ1-5|13|TRBV20-1
CSAFGQGDQPQHF
>TRBJ1-2|17|TRBV20-1
CSARARVATVINYGYTF
>TRBJ2-2|15|TRBV29-1
CSVQFDSFGTGELFF
>TRBJ1-2|15|TRBV3-1
CASSGQNRGDYGYTF
>TRBJ2-7|14|TRBV12-3/TRBV12-4
CASSLGFVAYEQYF
>TRBJ1-4|17|TRBV3-1
CASSRRGGQGFGGKLFF
>TRBJ2-7|15|TRBV12-3/TRBV12-4
CASIIFRGTSGEQYF
>TRBJ2-2|13|TRBV6-5
CASSPAGTGELFF
>TRBJ2-1|15|TRBV5-1
CASSLAVRINNEQFF
>TRBJ1-4|15|TRBV3-1
CASSSYRGSDEKLFF
>TRBJ1-5|16|TRBV7-2
CASSLVGAGSNQPQHF
>TRBJ2-2|15|TRBV11-2
CASSLERGDTGELFF
>TRBJ2-5|18|TRBV11-3
CASSLALSSPPSKETQYF
>TRBJ1-5|16|TRBV6-2/TRBV6-3
CASSSADSGPPGPQHF
>TRBJ2-2|17|TRBV7-2
CASSSPGGTANTGELFF
>TRBJ1-1|16|TRBV4-1
CASSQDVQGRWTEAFF
>TRBJ2-3|15|TRBV9
CASSYSSFSTDTQYF
>TRBJ1-2|13|TRBV27
CASTTRGDRGYTF
>TRBJ2-7|13|TRBV19
CASSIDNYYEQYF
>TRBJ1-4|14|TRBV6-1
CASSESRVNEKLFF
>TRBJ2-7|14|TRBV27
CASSSGDRPYEQYF
>TRBJ2-1|16|TRBV9
CASSVGLGQLNNEQFF
>TRBJ1-3|18|TRBV19
CASSRDRRGSPSGNTIYF
>TRBJ2-1|14|TRBV5-1
CASSRVSSYNEQFF
>TRBJ1-2|16|TRBV6-5
CASSHLPREANYGYTF
>TRBJ2-1|13|TRBV19
CASSTGSTREQFF
>TRBJ2-1|16|TRBV7-2
CASTQTLAGGRNEQFF
>TRBJ2-7|14|TRBV4-1
CASSQNREFYEQYF
>TRBJ2-4|11|TRBV20-1
CSAPQGDIQYF
>TRBJ1-1|13|TRBV19
CASSIAWADRVFF
>TRBJ2-1|14|TRBV7-2
CASSLGRTVNEQFF
>TRBJ2-3|14|TRBV20-1
CSAQGSGPTDTQYF
>TRBJ2-5|12|TRBV29-1
CSSKEGLETQYF
>TRBJ2-7|13|TRBV7-2
CASSSFRGGEQYF
>TRBJ2-5|14|TRBV2
CASSETGGVETQYF
>TRBJ1-1|14|TRBV11-2
CASSQQGMNTEAFF
>TRBJ2-5|15|TRBV2
CASSEYGGGATTQYF
>TRBJ2-2|15|TRBV19
CASSTQRGTTGELFF
>TRBJ1-1|15|TRBV7-9
CASSSGGRGNTEAFF
>TRBJ2-7|15|TRBV2
CASDKHSGGAAEQYF
>TRBJ2-3|15|TRBV2
CASPEDTHSTDTQYF
>TRBJ2-1|18|TRBV7-3
CASSPSTLLAGGPDEQFF
>TRBJ2-7|16|TRBV5-5
CASSLVGSGQSYEQYF